This is a list of T cell receptor beta chains from one sample in a study of T cell responses to AZD1222 COVID-19 vaccine. Libraries were prepared by immunoSEQ multiplex PCR; TCRdb keeps only in-frame clonotypes and omits some of them. The data show 150,000 or so clones, with roughly 92% seen just once and approximately 5.4% held by the top ten. Sequences were derived from peripheral blood, sampled on day 0 of AZD1222 vaccination. The receptors originated from an adult in good health. Each CDR3 is given with its conserved first and last residue. D genes are given only for firm matches. Size is stated for part of the rows, as once, few or many counts, or as a class when the clone is expanded.

cdr3_length: 15; v_call: TRBV27; clone_size: .; j_call: TRBJ1-2; d_call: TRBD1; cdr3_nt: TGTGCCAGCACCGATCGTTGGGAGGGGGCTGGAGGCTACACCTTC; cdr3_aa: CASTDRWEGAGGYTF
cdr3_length: 16; v_call: TRBV6-6; clone_size: .; j_call: TRBJ1-1; d_call: TRBD1; cdr3_nt: TGTGCCAGCAGCTTCCCCTTACAGGGGAAGAACACTGAAGCTTTCTTT; cdr3_aa: CASSFPLQGKNTEAFF
cdr3_length: 14; v_call: TRBV27; clone_size: .; j_call: TRBJ2-3; d_call: .; cdr3_nt: TGTGCCAGCAGTTTCAGGGAAAGCACAGATACGCAGTATTTT; cdr3_aa: CASSFRESTDTQYF
cdr3_length: 11; v_call: TRBV6-1; clone_size: .; j_call: TRBJ1-1; d_call: .; cdr3_nt: TGTGCCAGCAGTGAAGTCACTGAAGCTTTCTTT; cdr3_aa: CASSEVTEAFF
cdr3_length: 13; v_call: TRBV2; clone_size: .; j_call: TRBJ1-6; d_call: .; cdr3_nt: TGTGCCAGCAGGATCCGGGGTAATTCACCCCTCCACTTT; cdr3_aa: CASRIRGNSPLHF
cdr3_length: 17; v_call: TRBV9; clone_size: .; j_call: TRBJ2-2; d_call: .; cdr3_nt: TGTGCCAGCAGCCCCCCCGAGGGGATACGGGGCACCGGGGAGCTGTTTTTT; cdr3_aa: CASSPPEGIRGTGELFF
cdr3_length: 13; v_call: TRBV24-1; clone_size: .; j_call: TRBJ1-1; d_call: .; cdr3_nt: TGTGCCACCAGTGACCCGGACAGAACTGAAGCTTTCTTT; cdr3_aa: CATSDPDRTEAFF
cdr3_length: 13; v_call: TRBV4-1; clone_size: .; j_call: TRBJ1-1; d_call: .; cdr3_nt: TGCGCCAGCAGCCAAGAGTCGGCCACTGAAGCTTTCTTT; cdr3_aa: CASSQESATEAFF
cdr3_length: 11; v_call: TRBV28; clone_size: .; j_call: TRBJ1-5; d_call: .; cdr3_nt: TGTGCCAGCAGTAATTATCAGCCCCAGCATTTT; cdr3_aa: CASSNYQPQHF
cdr3_length: 15; v_call: TRBV7-7; clone_size: .; j_call: TRBJ1-1; d_call: .; cdr3_nt: TGTGCTAGCAGCCCTTACGGGGGAGTGAACACTGAAGCTTTCTTT; cdr3_aa: CASSPYGGVNTEAFF
cdr3_length: 15; v_call: TRBV19; clone_size: .; j_call: TRBJ2-1; d_call: .; cdr3_nt: TGTGCCAGTAGTATAGGACAGAGCTCCTACAATGAGCAGTTCTTC; cdr3_aa: CASSIGQSSYNEQFF
cdr3_length: 12; v_call: TRBV3-1/TRBV3-2; clone_size: .; j_call: TRBJ2-7; d_call: .; cdr3_nt: TGTGCCAGCAGCCAAGAGTCCTACGAGCAGTACTTC; cdr3_aa: CASSQESYEQYF
cdr3_length: 14; v_call: TRBV15; clone_size: .; j_call: TRBJ1-5; d_call: .; cdr3_nt: TGTGCCACCAGCAGGGACGCAGGGGATCAGCCCCAGCATTTT; cdr3_aa: CATSRDAGDQPQHF
cdr3_length: 15; v_call: TRBV2; clone_size: .; j_call: TRBJ2-2; d_call: .; cdr3_nt: TGTGCCAGCAGCGGCGTGGCGGTGAACACCGGGGAGCTGTTTTTT; cdr3_aa: CASSGVAVNTGELFF
cdr3_length: 16; v_call: TRBV4-2; clone_size: once; j_call: TRBJ1-2; d_call: .; cdr3_nt: TGTGCCAGCAGCCAAGTATTACTCGGTGTTAACTATGGCTACACCTTC; cdr3_aa: CASSQVLLGVNYGYTF